Reported below is one TCR beta chain. From germline, CDR1 is MDHEN and CDR2 SYDVKM. Trimming stripped 8 bases from V and 0 bases from J, with 11 bases between. The CDR3 totals 14 residues. In the original processing: How many nucleated cells were present was estimated from reference gene primer amplification. Data came from immunoSEQ multiplex PCR; TCRdb stores just in-frame clones and leaves some out. V and J calls and clone size are as listed in that table; D and trimming were resolved from the DNA. This table holds about 160,000 clones, about 83% found once. This sample is drawn from a study of blood T cell repertoires in COVID-19. Study summary: From the United States, Italy and Spain came samples of acute and convalescent COVID-19.

The receptor's source is a man aged 55 to 70 with acute or convalescent COVID-19. The gene calls are TRBV28 and TRBJ2-1; D is ambiguous. The specimen was peripheral blood. As DNA, the CDR3 is TGTGCCAGCCGACTTGAAGGCTCCTACAATGAGCAGTTCTTC. This codes for CASRLEGSYNEQFF.